This T cell receptor (beta chain) is drawn from a study of OX40 agonist ivuxolimab in advanced cancers. The study in broad terms: Ivuxolimab was a fully human IgG2 agonistic monoclonal antibody targeting the costimulatory receptor OX40 (CD134). Intravenous ivuxolimab was administered to patients every 2 weeks at six dose levels: 0.01, 0.1, 0.3, 1.5, 3 and 10 mg/kg. Prior anti-PD-1, anti-PD-L1 or anti-CTLA-4 therapy was permitted, and checkpoint inhibitors had been received by 30% to 40% of dose-escalation patients. The point of sequencing TCRbeta in the periphery was to test whether ivuxolimab changed TCR sequence diversity and drove clonal T-cell expansion. The dose-escalation cohort was 82.7% male with a mean age of approximately 60 years, ranging from roughly 20 to 80. Of the 52 patients in dose escalation, about 20 had hepatocellular carcinoma, approximately 15 had melanoma, 9 had renal cell carcinoma and 9 had head and neck cancer. Partial responses occurred in three dose-escalation patients: two with cutaneous melanoma and one with hepatocellular carcinoma. The paper covers the monotherapy dose-escalation part of the phase I ivuxolimab trial, which included N of about 56 patients. On the study overall, not on this receptor specifically: Low levels of normalized T-cell clonal expansion were also shown by some nonresponding patients. The antigen specificity of the clonally expanded peripheral T cells was not determined. In the 0.1-3.0 mg/kg groups, partial responders had among the lowest normalized peripheral clonal expansion, particularly in CD8+ T cells. Clonal expansion of both CD4+ and CD8+ blood T cells was observed from baseline to week 6 at doses 0.1 to 3.0 mg/kg. After ivuxolimab, more expanded clones were found on average in CD8+ T cells than in CD4+ T cells.

Genomic DNA was extracted from sorted cells for sequencing of the TCRbeta CDR3 region. TCRbeta CDR3 regions were sequenced using the immunoSEQ Assay. The immuneACCESS repertoire file appears here via TCRdb, limited to in-frame rearrangements. These files lack a portion of the clones; in checked studies, under half of the deficit traces to unresolved V genes, and the cause of the others is not known. The sample table shows roughly 90,000 clones, and roughly 91% are seen once. Together, the top ten hold under 0.35% of the sample. The trial excluded patients who had a history of autoimmune disease or were on systemic immunosuppression. Peripheral blood for TCR sequencing was collected from all dose cohorts at baseline, on cycle 4 day 1, and on cycle 7 day 1. The samples were taken from a phase I, first-in-human, multicenter, open-label dose-escalation trial of ivuxolimab. Adults with locally advanced or metastatic melanoma, renal cell carcinoma, hepatocellular carcinoma or head and neck squamous cell carcinoma were enrolled in the trial. Before TCR sequencing, CD4+ T cells and CD8+ T cells were sorted from peripheral blood as separate populations.

The germline V gene supplies CDR1 SGHTA and CDR2 FQGNSA. From the cysteine up to the phenylalanine, the CDR3 has a length of 14 residues. Kept here is only the CDR3 DNA, which spans 42 bases and is read in frame from base 1. The V end loses 1 base and the J end loses 2 bases, and a stretch of 9 bases separates them. To note about this clone: This clone's antigen is unknown. Base qualities were left out, and no much larger clone turns up one base away.

The receptor comes from an adult with an advanced solid tumor such as melanoma, head and neck, liver or kidney cancer. Sequenced here: CD4+ or CD8+ T cells sorted from blood, sampled in a trial of the OX40 agonist ivuxolimab. The rearranged chain carries TRBV7-2 and TRBJ2-7, with the D gene not clear enough to name. The DNA sequence is given as TGTGCCAGCAGCTTAGACCTTAATACCTACGAGCAGTACTTC. The encoded protein is CASSLDLNTYEQYF.